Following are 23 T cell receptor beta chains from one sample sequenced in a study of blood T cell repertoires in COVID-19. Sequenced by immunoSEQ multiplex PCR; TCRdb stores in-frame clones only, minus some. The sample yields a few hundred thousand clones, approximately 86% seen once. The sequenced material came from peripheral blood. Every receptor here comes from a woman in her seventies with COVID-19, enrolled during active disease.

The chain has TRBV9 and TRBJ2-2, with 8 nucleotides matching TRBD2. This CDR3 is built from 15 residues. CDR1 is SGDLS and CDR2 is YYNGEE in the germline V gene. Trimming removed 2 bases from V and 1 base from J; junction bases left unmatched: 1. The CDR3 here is CASSVLAGNTGELFF. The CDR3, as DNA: TGTGCCAGCAGCGTTCTAGCGGGGAACACCGGGGAGCTGTTTTTT. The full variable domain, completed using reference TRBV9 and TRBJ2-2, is DSGVTQTPKHLITATGQRVTLRCSPRSGDLSVYWYQQSLDQGLQFLIQYYNGEERAKGNILERFSAQQFPDLHSELNLSSLELGDSALYFCASSVLAGNTGELFFGEGSRLTVL.

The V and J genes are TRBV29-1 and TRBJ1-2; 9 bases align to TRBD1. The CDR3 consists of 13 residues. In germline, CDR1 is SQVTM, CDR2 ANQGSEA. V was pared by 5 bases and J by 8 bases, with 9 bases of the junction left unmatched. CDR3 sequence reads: CSVQGQGEGGYTF. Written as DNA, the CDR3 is TGCAGCGTTCAGGGACAGGGCGAAGGAGGCTACACCTTC.

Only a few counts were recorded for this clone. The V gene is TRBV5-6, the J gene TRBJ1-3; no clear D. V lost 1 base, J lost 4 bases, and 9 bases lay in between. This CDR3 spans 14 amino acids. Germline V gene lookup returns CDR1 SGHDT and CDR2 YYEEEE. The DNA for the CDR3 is TGTGCCAGCAGCTTGCGCACTCCAGGAAACACCATATATTTT. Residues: CASSLRTPGNTIYF.

The CDR3 nucleotides read TGCAGCGTAAGGGACAGGGGCGCCTACGAGCAGTACTTC. This gives the protein CSVRDRGAYEQYF. The chain joins TRBV29-1 to TRBJ2-7, with 10 bases that match TRBD1. Looked up from germline, CDR1 is SQVTM and CDR2 is ANQGSEA. Losses at the gene ends were 6 bases for V and 2 bases for J; bases not matched to a gene: 4. The CDR3 is made up of 13 amino acids.

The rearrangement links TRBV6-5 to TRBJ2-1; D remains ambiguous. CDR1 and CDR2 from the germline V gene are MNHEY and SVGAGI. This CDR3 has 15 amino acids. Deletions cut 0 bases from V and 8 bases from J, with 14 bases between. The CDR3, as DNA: TGTGCCAGCAGTTACTCGCTAGAAGTAGTCTATGAGCAGTTCTTC. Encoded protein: CASSYSLEVVYEQFF.

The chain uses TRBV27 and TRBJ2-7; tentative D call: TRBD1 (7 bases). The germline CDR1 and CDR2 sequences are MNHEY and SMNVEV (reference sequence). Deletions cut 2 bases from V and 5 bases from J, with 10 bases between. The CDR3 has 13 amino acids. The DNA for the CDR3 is TGTGCCAGCAGTTTAGGAGGGGGCAACGAGCAGTACTTC. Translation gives CASSLGGGNEQYF.

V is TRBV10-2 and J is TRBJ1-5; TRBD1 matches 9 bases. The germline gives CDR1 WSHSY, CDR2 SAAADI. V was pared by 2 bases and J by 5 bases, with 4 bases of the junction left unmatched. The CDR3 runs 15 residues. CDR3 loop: CASSEGGQGDQPQHF. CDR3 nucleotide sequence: TGCGCCAGCAGTGAGGGGGGACAGGGTGATCAGCCCCAGCATTTT.

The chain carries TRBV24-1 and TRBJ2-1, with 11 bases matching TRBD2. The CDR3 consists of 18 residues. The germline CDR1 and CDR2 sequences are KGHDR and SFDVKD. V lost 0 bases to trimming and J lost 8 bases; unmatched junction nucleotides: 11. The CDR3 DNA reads TGTGCCACCAGTGATTTGGGGGTAGCGGGGGGGCCGGTCGATGAGCAGTTCTTC. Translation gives CATSDLGVAGGPVDEQFF.

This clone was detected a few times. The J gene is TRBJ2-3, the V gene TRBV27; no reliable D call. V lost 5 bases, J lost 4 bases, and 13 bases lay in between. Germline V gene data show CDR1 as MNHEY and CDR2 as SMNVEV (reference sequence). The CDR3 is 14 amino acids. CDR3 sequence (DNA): TGTGCCAGCAGTCCTATCGTCTTCTCAGATACGCAGTATTTT. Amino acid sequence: CASSPIVFSDTQYF.

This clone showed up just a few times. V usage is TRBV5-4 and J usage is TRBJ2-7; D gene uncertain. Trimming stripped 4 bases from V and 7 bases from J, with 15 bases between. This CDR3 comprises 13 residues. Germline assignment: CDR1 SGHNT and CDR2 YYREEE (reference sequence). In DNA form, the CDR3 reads TGTGCCAGCAGCCGAAGCGCAAGCAAGGAGCAGTACTTC. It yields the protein CASSRSASKEQYF.

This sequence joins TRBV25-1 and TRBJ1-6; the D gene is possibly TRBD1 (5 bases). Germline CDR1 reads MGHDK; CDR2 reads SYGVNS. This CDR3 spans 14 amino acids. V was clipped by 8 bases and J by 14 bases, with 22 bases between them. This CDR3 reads CASGSGASGVALHF. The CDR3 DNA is TGTGCCAGCGGGAGTGGGGCCTCGGGGGTGGCCCTCCACTTT.

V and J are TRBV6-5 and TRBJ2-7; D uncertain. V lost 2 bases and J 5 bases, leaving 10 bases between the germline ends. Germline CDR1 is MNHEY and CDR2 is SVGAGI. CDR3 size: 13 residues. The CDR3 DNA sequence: TGTGCCAGCAGTTACACCCTAGTCCACGAGCAGTACTTC. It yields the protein CASSYTLVHEQYF.

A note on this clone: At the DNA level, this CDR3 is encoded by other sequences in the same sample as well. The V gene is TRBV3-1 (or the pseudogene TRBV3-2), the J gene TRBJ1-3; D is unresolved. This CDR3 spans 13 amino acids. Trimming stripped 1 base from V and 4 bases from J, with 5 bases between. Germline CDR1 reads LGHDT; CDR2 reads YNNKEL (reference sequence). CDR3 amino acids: CASSQGQGNTIYF. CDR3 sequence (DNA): TGTGCCAGCAGCCAAGGGCAGGGAAACACCATATATTTT.

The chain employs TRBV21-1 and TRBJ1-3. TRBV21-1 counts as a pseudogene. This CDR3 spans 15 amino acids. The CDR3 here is CASPASGREGNTIYF. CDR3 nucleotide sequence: TGTGCCAGCCCTGCTTCGGGGAGGGAAGGAAACACCATATATTTT.

Written as DNA, the CDR3 is TGCGCCAGCAGCAGGGGACAGGGGTACACTGAAGCTTTCTTT. This encodes CASSRGQGYTEAFF. V usage is TRBV5-1 and J usage is TRBJ1-1, with 10 bases fitting TRBD1. J gave up 3 bases and V 4 bases, and 3 bases lay outside the gene matches. This CDR3 comprises 14 residues. Germline values: CDR1 SGHRS, CDR2 YFSETQ.

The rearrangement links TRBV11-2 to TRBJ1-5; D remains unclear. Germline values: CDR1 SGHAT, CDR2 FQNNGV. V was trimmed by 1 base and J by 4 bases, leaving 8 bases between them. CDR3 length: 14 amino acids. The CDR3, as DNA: TGTGCCAGCAGCTTAGTGCCGGGGAATCAGCCCCAGCATTTT. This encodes CASSLVPGNQPQHF.

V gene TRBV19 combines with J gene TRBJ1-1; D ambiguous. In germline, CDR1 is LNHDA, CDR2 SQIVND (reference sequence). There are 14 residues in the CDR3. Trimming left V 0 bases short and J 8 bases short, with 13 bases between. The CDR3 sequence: CASSIDHYAGEAFF. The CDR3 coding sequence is TGTGCCAGTAGTATAGATCATTATGCGGGGGAAGCTTTCTTT.

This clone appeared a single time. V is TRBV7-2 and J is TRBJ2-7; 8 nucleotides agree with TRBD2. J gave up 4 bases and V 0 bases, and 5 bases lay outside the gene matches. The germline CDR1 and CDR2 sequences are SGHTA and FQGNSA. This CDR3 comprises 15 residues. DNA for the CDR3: TGTGCCAGCAGCTTAGCGGGACTAGAAGGGTACGAGCAGTACTTC. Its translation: CASSLAGLEGYEQYF.

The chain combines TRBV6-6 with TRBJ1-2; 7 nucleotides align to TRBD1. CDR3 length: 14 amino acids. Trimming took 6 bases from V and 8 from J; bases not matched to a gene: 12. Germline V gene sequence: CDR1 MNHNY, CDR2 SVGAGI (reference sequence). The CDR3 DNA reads TGTGCCAGCAGAAACCCGACAGGGTCGCCCGGCTACACCTTC. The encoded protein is CASRNPTGSPGYTF.

CDR3 coding DNA: TGTGCCAGCCAAGAAGGAGTAGGCACAGATACGCAGTATTTT. The encoded protein is CASQEGVGTDTQYF. V usage is TRBV19 and J usage is TRBJ2-3; D remains unclear. V was shortened by 9 bases and J by 1 base, with 14 bases between the two germline ends. The germline V gene has CDR1 LNHDA and CDR2 SQIVND (reference sequence). This CDR3 region has 14 residues.

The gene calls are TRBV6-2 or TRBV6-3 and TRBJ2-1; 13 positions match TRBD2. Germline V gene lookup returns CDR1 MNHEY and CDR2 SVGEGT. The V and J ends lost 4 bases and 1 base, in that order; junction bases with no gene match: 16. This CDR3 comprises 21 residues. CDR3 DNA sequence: TGTGCCAGCAGTTGGGCAGAAGGGAGGACTAGCGGGGGCCGTTCCTACAATGAGCAGTTCTTC. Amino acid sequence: CASSWAEGRTSGGRSYNEQFF.

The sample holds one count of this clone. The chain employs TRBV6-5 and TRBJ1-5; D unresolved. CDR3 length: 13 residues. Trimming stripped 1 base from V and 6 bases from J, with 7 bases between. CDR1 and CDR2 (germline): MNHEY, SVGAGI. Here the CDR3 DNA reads TGTGCCAGCAGTTACTTGCGGGGTCAGCCCCAGCATTTT. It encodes CASSYLRGQPQHF.

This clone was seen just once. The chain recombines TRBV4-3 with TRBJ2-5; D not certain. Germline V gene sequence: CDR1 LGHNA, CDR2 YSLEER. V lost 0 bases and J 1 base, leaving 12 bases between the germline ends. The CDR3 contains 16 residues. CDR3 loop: CASSQDIPGSQETQYF. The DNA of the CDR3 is TGCGCCAGCAGCCAAGATATCCCGGGTTCCCAAGAGACCCAGTACTTC.